This is a list of T cell receptor beta chains from one sample in a study of cytomegalovirus exposure and HLA in healthy donors. The repertoire was sequenced with immunoSEQ multiplex PCR; TCRdb's copy has only in-frame clones and lacks some. The sample records about 140,000 clones, roughly 75% being singletons. The sequenced sample consisted of PBMCs. Source of these receptors: a man aged 40-49 years in good health and CMV-seronegative. Each CDR3 is given with its conserved first and last residue. D genes are given only for firm matches. The listing skips clone size in some rows; elsewhere it reads once, few, many or a size class.

j_call clone_size v_call cdr3_length d_call cdr3_nt cdr3_aa
TRBJ1-2 - TRBV18 15 TRBD1 TGTGCCAGCTCCCCGGGGACAGGGGCGGACTATGGCTACACCTTC CASSPGTGADYGYTF
TRBJ2-2 - TRBV10-1 13 - TGCGCCAGCAGTACCCCCGGAGACGGGGAGCTGTTTTTT CASSTPGDGELFF
TRBJ1-1 - TRBV7-8 16 TRBD1 TGTGCCAGCAGCCAGAGGACAGGGTTTGGCGACACTGAAGCTTTCTTT CASSQRTGFGDTEAFF
TRBJ1-6 - TRBV2 17 - TGTGCCAGCAGTGTAGAACTCCTAAAGACATATAATTCACCCCTCCACTTT CASSVELLKTYNSPLHF
TRBJ1-2 once TRBV18 16 - TGTGCCAGCTCACCAAACAACGCAGGGACTAACTATGGCTACACCTTC CASSPNNAGTNYGYTF
TRBJ2-7 few TRBV2 15 - TGTGCCAGCCGGTTTGGCCCCGGGGGTACCTACGAGCAGTACTTC CASRFGPGGTYEQYF
TRBJ2-1 - TRBV12-2 13 - TGTGCAAGTCGCTTAGTAGGGGACAATGAGCAGTTCTTC CASRLVGDNEQFF
TRBJ2-1 - TRBV5-1 16 TRBD1 TGCGCCAGCAGCCCGGGACAGGGAAACGGCGGGAATGAGCAGTTCTTC CASSPGQGNGGNEQFF
TRBJ1-1 - TRBV6-6 15 TRBD1 TGTGCCAGCAGTTACAGACAGGGACCGAACACTGAAGCTTTCTTT CASSYRQGPNTEAFF
TRBJ2-4 - TRBV9 15 - TGTGCCAGCAGCGGTGGACAGCCTGGGGGAAACATTCAGTACTTC CASSGGQPGGNIQYF
TRBJ1-5 few TRBV4-1 17 - TGCGCCAGCAGCCATTTACGGGCCCGAGGGTTAGGACAGCCCCAGCATTTT CASSHLRARGLGQPQHF
TRBJ1-4 - TRBV4-1 16 - TGCGCCAGCAGCCAGTATCTAGGGGCAACTAATGAAAAACTGTTTTTT CASSQYLGATNEKLFF
TRBJ1-1 - TRBV6-7 15 - TGTGCCAGCAGTTACTCGAGCCAGGGGCGGACTGAAGCTTTCTTT CASSYSSQGRTEAFF
TRBJ1-5 - TRBV21-1 15 - TGTGCCAGCAGCATCGCAGGGATCCTCTATCAGCCCCAGCATTTT CASSIAGILYQPQHF
TRBJ1-2 - TRBV27 13 TRBD1 TGTGCCAGCAGGAAACAGGGGGCGCAAGGCTACACCTTC CASRKQGAQGYTF
TRBJ1-2 - TRBV10-3 19 - TGTGCCATCAGTGATTTAAGGCCAGGGCGGAGGGATTATAACTATGGCTACACCTTC CAISDLRPGRRDYNYGYTF
TRBJ1-5 - TRBV19 17 - TGTGCCAGTAGTAGGTCTCGTTTTGGGACACAAGATCAGCCCCAGCATTTT CASSRSRFGTQDQPQHF
TRBJ1-1 few TRBV9 14 - TGTGCCAGCAGCGTAAGGGGAGGAGGCACTGAAGCTTTCTTT CASSVRGGGTEAFF
TRBJ2-2 - TRBV7-8 16 TRBD1 TGTGCCAGCAGCCCTGGACAGGGGCGGAACACCGGGGAGCTGTTTTTT CASSPGQGRNTGELFF
TRBJ2-5 - TRBV4-1 18 TRBD2 TGCGCCAGCAGCCAAGGGCCAGCGGGGGGCCGATTCCGAGAGACCCAGTACTTC CASSQGPAGGRFRETQYF
TRBJ1-1 - TRBV10-3 14 - TGTGCCATCAGTGACGATACCAAGAGGCGTAAAGCTTTCTTT CAISDDTKRRKAFF
TRBJ2-7 few TRBV5-6 12 - TGTGCCAGCAGCTTTGAGTTTTACGAGCAGTACTTC CASSFEFYEQYF
TRBJ1-1 - TRBV7-9 14 - TGTGCCAGCAGCCGACTGACAGAGAACACTGAAGCTTTCTTT CASSRLTENTEAFF
TRBJ2-7 few TRBV4-3 15 - TGCGCCAGCAGCCAAGATTGGCACGGGGGTTACGAGCAGTACTTC CASSQDWHGGYEQYF
TRBJ1-1 - TRBV18 17 TRBD1 TGTGCCAGCTCACCACCGGGGGCAGGGGGCGGGAATACTGAAGCTTTCTTT CASSPPGAGGGNTEAFF
TRBJ2-1 - TRBV5-1 15 - TGCGCCAGCAGCTTGTTTCTACAGGGTGGTGTTGAGCAGTTCTTC CASSLFLQGGVEQFF
TRBJ1-6 - TRBV30 16 - TGTGCCTGGAGTGCAGACAGGAGCTCCTATAATTCACCCCTCCACTTT CAWSADRSSYNSPLHF
TRBJ2-7 few TRBV6-5 14 TRBD2 TGTGCCAGCAGGGCTCTAGCGGCGGGTTACGAGCAGTACTTC CASRALAAGYEQYF
TRBJ1-2 - TRBV19 13 TRBD1 TGTGCCAGTAGTATAACAGGGGACTATGGCTACACCTTC CASSITGDYGYTF
TRBJ1-2 - TRBV6-5 15 - TGTGCCAGCAGTAGGCCTTCGACGGGATTCTATGGCTACACCTTC CASSRPSTGFYGYTF
TRBJ2-7 - TRBV29-1 13 TRBD1 TGCAGCGTCGCTACAGGGGTAGACTACGAGCAGTACTTC CSVATGVDYEQYF
TRBJ1-1 - TRBV5-1 13 TRBD1 TGCGCCAGCGGAGGGACAGGCAACACTGAAGCTTTCTTT CASGGTGNTEAFF
TRBJ1-5 - TRBV5-1 14 TRBD1 TGCGCCAGCAGCCCGGGACAGGGGAACCAGCCCCAGCATTTT CASSPGQGNQPQHF
TRBJ1-6 - TRBV6-5 14 - TGTGCCAGCAGTTACTCGGCGGGGAATTCACCCCTCCACTTT CASSYSAGNSPLHF
TRBJ1-6 - TRBV28 15 - TGTGCCAGCAGTCAGACAGGTCCTGGACATTCACCCCTCCACTTT CASSQTGPGHSPLHF
TRBJ2-1 - TRBV19 15 - TGTGCCAGTAGAATGAACTCCCCCACCTACAATGAGCAGTTCTTC CASRMNSPTYNEQFF
TRBJ2-2 - TRBV18 13 - TGTGCCAGCTCACCAGGAGTTGAGAGGGAGCTGTTTTTT CASSPGVERELFF
TRBJ2-1 - TRBV15 14 TRBD2 TGTGCCACCAGCGCGGGGGGGCCCAGCAATGAGCAGTTCTTC CATSAGGPSNEQFF
TRBJ2-3 - TRBV7-2 15 - TGTGCCAGCAGCCCATCCGGGACATTCACAGATACGCAGTATTTT CASSPSGTFTDTQYF
TRBJ1-2 few TRBV6-6 12 - TGTGCCGGGGGGTCGGGGTTCTATGGCTACACCTTC CAGGSGFYGYTF
TRBJ2-2 - TRBV7-2 15 - TGTGCCAGCAGCTTAGGAGGGGGAATCCCCGGGGAGCTGTTTTTT CASSLGGGIPGELFF
TRBJ2-3 once TRBV9 16 - TGTGCCAGCAGCGTAGTTGGGGGGGGGCCGGCAGATACGCAGTATTTT CASSVVGGGPADTQYF
TRBJ2-3 - TRBV6-6 15 - TGTGCCACGGCTCAAGGAGGGGCCGTCACAGATACGCAGTATTTT CATAQGGAVTDTQYF
TRBJ2-1 - TRBV18 18 TRBD1 TGTGCCAGCTCACCCCAAGGCCCGACAGGGAGCTCCTACAATGAGCAGTTCTTC CASSPQGPTGSSYNEQFF
TRBJ2-1 - TRBV9 15 TRBD2 TGTGCCAGCAGCGTAAGCGGGGACTCCTACAATGAGCAGTTCTTC CASSVSGDSYNEQFF
TRBJ2-1 - TRBV6-4 17 - TGTGCCAGCAGTGACTCGCGGGGGGACAGTTTTTTCAATGAGCAGTTCTTC CASSDSRGDSFFNEQFF
TRBJ1-6 - TRBV7-9 17 TRBD1 TGTGCCAGCAGCTTTCTACAGGGGAGCTCCTATAATTCACCCCTCCACTTT CASSFLQGSSYNSPLHF
TRBJ2-1 - TRBV9 17 TRBD2 TGTGCCAGCAGCGTAGCTACTAGCGGACTCTCCTACAATGAGCAGTTCTTC CASSVATSGLSYNEQFF
TRBJ2-5 - TRBV6-1 15 - TGTGCCAGCAGTGAAACTAGATTAAGTCCAGAGACCCAGTACTTC CASSETRLSPETQYF